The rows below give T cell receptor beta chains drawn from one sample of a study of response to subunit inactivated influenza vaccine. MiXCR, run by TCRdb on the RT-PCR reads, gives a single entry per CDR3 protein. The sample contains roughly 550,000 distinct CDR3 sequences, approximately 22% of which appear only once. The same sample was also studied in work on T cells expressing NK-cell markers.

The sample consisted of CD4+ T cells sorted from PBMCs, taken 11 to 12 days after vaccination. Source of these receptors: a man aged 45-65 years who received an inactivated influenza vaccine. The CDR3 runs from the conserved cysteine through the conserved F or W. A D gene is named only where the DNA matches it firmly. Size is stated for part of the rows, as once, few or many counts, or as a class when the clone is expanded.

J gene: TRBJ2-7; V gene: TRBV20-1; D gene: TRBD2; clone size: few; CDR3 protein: CSATRAGLGGVGYF; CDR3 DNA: TGCAGTGCCACCAGGGCGGGACTAGGCGGGGTTGGGTACTTC
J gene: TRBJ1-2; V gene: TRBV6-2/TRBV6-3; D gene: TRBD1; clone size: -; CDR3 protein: CASSYPGQALGYGYTF; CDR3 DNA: TGTGCCAGCAGTTACCCCGGACAGGCCCTTGGCTATGGCTACACCTTC
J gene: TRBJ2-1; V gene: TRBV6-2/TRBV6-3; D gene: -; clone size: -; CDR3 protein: CASRGGWGQKYYNEQFF; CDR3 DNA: TGTGCCAGTAGGGGGGGATGGGGACAGAAGTACTACAATGAGCAGTTCTTC
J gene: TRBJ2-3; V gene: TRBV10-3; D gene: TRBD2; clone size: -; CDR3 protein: CAISEPRAGGSQYF; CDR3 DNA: TGTGCCATCAGTGAGCCTCGGGCGGGGGGATCGCAGTATTTT
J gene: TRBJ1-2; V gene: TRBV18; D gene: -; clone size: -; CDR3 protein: CASSPVREPYGYTF; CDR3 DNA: TGTGCCAGCTCACCAGTCCGGGAACCCTATGGCTACACCTTC
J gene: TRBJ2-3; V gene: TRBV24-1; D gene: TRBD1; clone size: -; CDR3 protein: CATSDYRGHYSTDTQYF; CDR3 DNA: TGTGCCACCAGTGATTATAGGGGGCACTATAGCACAGATACGCAGTATTTT
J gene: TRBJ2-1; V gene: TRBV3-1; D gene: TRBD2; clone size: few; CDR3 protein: CASSQGAGGPSSEQFF; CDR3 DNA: TGTGCCAGCAGCCAAGGGGCGGGAGGCCCCAGTAGTGAGCAGTTCTTC
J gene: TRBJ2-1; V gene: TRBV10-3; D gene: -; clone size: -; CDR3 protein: CAISAAGESYNELFF; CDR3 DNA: TGTGCCATCAGTGCTGCCGGGGAGAGCTACAATGAGCTGTTCTTC
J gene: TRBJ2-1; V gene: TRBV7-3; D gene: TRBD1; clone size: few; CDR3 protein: CASSKTGTGSNEQFF; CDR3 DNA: TGTGCCAGCAGCAAAACCGGGACAGGGAGCAATGAGCAGTTCTTC
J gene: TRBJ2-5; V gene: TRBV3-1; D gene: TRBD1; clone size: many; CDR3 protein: CASSPPGQTPGQYF; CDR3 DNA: TGTGCCAGCAGCCCACCGGGACAGACCCCTGGCCAGTACTTC
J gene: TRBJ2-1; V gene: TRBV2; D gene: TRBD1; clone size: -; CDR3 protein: CASLPGTGGSNEQFF; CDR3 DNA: TGTGCCAGTCTGCCAGGGACAGGGGGTAGCAATGAGCAGTTCTTC
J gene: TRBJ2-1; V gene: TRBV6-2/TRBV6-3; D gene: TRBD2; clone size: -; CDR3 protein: CASSYSSGNLADNEQFF; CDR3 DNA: TGTGCCAGCAGTTACTCTAGCGGGAATTTGGCGGACAATGAGCAGTTCTTC
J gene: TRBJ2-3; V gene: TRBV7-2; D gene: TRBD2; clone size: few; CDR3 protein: CASSPRPSGTDTQYF; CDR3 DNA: TGTGCCAGCAGCCCACGTCCTAGCGGAACAGATACGCAGTATTTT
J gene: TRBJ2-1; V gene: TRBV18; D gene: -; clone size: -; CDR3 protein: CASSPGLDLEQFF; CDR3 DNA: TGTGCCAGCTCACCAGGTCTCGACCTCGAGCAGTTCTTC
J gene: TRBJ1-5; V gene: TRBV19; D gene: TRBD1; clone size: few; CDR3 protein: CASRSTGQSNQPQHF; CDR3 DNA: TGTGCCAGTAGATCGACAGGGCAGAGCAATCAGCCCCAGCATTTT
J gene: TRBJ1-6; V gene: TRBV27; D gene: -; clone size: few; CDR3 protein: CASSLDSLSYNSPLHF; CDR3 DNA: TGTGCCAGCAGTTTGGACAGCCTCTCCTATAATTCACCCCTCCACTTT
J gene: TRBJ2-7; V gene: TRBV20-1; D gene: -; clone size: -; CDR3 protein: CSARATYEQYF; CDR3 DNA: TGCAGTGCTAGAGCCACATACGAGCAGTACTTC
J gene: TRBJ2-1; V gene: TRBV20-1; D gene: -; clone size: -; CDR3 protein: CSAVGGSGAYNEQFF; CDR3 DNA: TGCAGTGCAGTTGGCGGTTCAGGGGCCTACAATGAGCAGTTCTTC
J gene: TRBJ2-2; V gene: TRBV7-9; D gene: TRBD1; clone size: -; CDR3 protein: CASSRTGVGELFF; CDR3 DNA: TGTGCCAGCAGCCGGACAGGGGTCGGGGAGCTGTTTTTT
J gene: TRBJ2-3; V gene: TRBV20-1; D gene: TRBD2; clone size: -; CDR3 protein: CSAKGLADHLQYF; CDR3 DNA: TGCAGTGCCAAAGGACTAGCGGACCACCTGCAGTATTTT
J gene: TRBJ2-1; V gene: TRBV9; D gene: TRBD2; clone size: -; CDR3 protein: CASSVSGSAYNEQFF; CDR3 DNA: TGTGCCAGCAGCGTAAGCGGGAGTGCCTACAATGAGCAGTTCTTC
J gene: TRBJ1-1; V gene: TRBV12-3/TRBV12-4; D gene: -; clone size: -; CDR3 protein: CASSLGGSIDFAEAFF; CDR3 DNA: TGTGCCAGCAGTTTAGGGGGGAGTATAGATTTCGCTGAAGCTTTCTTT
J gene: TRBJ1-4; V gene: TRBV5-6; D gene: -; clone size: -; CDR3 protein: CASSQPGTTNEKLFF; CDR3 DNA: TGTGCCAGCAGCCAACCGGGGACAACTAATGAAAAACTGTTTTTT
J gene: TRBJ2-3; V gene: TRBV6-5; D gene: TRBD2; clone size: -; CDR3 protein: CASSYSTLGRGSDTQYF; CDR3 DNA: TGTGCCAGCAGTTACTCGACCCTCGGGAGGGGTTCAGATACGCAGTATTTT
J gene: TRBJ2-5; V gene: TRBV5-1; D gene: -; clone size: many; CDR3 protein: CASSLEGSANQYF; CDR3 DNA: TGCGCCAGCAGCTTGGAAGGCAGCGCAAACCAGTACTTC
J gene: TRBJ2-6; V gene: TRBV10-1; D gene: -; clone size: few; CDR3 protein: CASSDRVTGANVLTF; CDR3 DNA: TGCGCCAGCAGTGACCGGGTTACTGGGGCCAACGTCCTGACTTTC
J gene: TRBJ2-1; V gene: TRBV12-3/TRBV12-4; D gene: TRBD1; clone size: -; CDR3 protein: CASTFGRDRGHNEQFF; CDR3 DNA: TGTGCCAGCACCTTTGGACGCGACAGGGGGCATAATGAGCAGTTCTTC
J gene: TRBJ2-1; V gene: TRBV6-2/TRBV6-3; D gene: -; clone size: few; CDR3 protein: CASSYRTALDNEQFF; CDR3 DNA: TGTGCCAGCAGTTACCGGACGGCGCTCGACAATGAGCAGTTCTTC
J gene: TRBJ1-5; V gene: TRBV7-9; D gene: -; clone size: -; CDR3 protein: CASSKEGGIQPQHF; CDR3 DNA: TGTGCCAGCAGCAAAGAGGGGGGGATTCAGCCCCAGCATTTT
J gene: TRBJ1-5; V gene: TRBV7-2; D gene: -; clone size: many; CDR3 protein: CASSFTVGQPQHF; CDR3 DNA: TGTGCCAGCAGCTTCACAGTTGGTCAGCCCCAGCATTTT
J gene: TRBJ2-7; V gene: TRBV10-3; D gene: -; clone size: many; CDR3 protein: CAISKGTYYEQYF; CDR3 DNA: TGTGCCATCAGCAAGGGGACATACTACGAGCAGTACTTC
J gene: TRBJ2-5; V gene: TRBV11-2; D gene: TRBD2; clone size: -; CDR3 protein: CASSLGLAGLMQETQYF; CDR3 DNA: TGTGCCAGCAGCTTAGGTCTAGCGGGTTTGATGCAAGAGACCCAGTACTTC
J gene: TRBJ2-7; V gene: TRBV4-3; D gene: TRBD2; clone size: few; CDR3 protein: CASSLEGGDSYEQYF; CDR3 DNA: TGCGCCAGCAGCCTAGAGGGAGGGGACTCCTACGAGCAGTACTTC
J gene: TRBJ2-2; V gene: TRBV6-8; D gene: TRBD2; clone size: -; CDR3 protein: CARKRGSDTGELFF; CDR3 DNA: TGTGCCAGAAAGCGGGGGAGTGACACCGGGGAGCTGTTTTTT
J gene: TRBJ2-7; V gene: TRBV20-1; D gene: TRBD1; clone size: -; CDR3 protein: CSAPGTGVSEQYF; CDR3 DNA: TGCAGTGCTCCCGGGACAGGGGTCTCCGAGCAGTACTTC
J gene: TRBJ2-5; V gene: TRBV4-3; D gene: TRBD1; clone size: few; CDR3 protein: CASSHAGGRMETQYF; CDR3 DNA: TGCGCCAGCAGCCATGCAGGGGGTAGGATGGAGACCCAGTACTTC
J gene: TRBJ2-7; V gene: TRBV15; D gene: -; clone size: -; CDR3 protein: CATSRGTGGATYEQYF; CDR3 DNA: TGTGCCACCAGCAGAGGGACCGGCGGGGCAACCTACGAGCAGTACTTC
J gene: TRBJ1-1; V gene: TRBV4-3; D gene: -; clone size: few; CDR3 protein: CASSQEGGGGTEAFF; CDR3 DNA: TGCGCCAGCAGCCAAGAAGGGGGAGGGGGCACTGAAGCTTTCTTT